This T cell receptor beta chain stems from a study of OX40 agonist ivuxolimab in advanced cancers. Using immunoSEQ multiplex PCR, the repertoire was profiled, and TCRdb retains in-frame clones only, with some absent. The sample records tens of thousands of clones, 90% being singletons. The CDR3 has 14 residues. Looked up from germline, CDR1 is MDHEN and CDR2 is SYDVKM. Trimming left V 5 bases short and J 6 bases short, with 13 bases between. The V and J genes are TRBV28 and TRBJ2-2; D is tentatively TRBD1 or TRBD2 (5 bases each). Source: CD4+ or CD8+ T cells sorted from blood, taken in a trial of the OX40 agonist ivuxolimab. The sequence was obtained from an adult with an advanced solid tumor such as melanoma, head and neck, liver or kidney cancer. The CDR3 DNA follows: TGTGCCAGCAGTACCAGGGAGAGGGCCGGGGAGCTGTTTTTT. It translates to CASSTRERAGELFF.